This T cell receptor beta chain was recovered during a study of cytotoxic CD8 clonotypes in ibrutinib-treated CLL. CDR1 and CDR2 from the germline V gene are SGDLS and YYNGEE. Losses at the gene ends were 6 bases for V and 5 bases for J; bases not matched to a gene: 20. This CDR3 is 19 amino acids long. Assay: immunoSEQ multiplex PCR; the TCRdb copy retains only in-frame clones and omits some. The table has tens of thousands of clones, just over 85% seen once. The rearrangement joins TRBV9 to TRBJ2-1, with 10 bases that match TRBD2. This TCR derives from a human donor with chronic lymphocytic leukemia. The sample here was PBMCs, taken before ibrutinib treatment. The CDR3 loop is CASTPGGFIRTSGNNEQFF. The CDR3 DNA reads TGTGCCAGCACCCCGGGTGGGTTTATTAGGACTAGCGGAAACAATGAGCAGTTCTTC.